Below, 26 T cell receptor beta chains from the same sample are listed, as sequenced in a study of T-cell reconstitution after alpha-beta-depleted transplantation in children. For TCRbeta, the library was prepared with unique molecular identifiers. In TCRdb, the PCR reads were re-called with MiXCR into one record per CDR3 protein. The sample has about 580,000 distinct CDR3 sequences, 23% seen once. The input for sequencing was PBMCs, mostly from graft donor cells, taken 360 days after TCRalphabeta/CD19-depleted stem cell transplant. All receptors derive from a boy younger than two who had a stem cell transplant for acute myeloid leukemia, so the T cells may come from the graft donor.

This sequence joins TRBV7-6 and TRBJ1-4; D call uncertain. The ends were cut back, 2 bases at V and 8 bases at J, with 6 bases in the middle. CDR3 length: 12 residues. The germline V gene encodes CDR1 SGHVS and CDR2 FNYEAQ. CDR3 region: CASSLIHEKLFF. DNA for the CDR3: TGTGCCAGCAGCTTAATACACGAAAAACTGTTTTTT.

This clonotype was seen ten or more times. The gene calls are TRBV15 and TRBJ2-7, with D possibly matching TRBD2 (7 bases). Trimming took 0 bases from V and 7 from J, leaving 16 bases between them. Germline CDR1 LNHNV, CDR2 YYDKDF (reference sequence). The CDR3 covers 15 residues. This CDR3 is CATSREGAGEGEQYF. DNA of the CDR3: TGTGCCACCAGCAGAGAGGGGGCGGGAGAAGGGGAGCAGTACTTC.

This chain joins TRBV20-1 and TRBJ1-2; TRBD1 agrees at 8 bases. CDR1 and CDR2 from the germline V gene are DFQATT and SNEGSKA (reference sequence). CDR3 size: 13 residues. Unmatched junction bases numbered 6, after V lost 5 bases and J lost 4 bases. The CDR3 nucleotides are TGCAGTGCTCGCCAGGGGGCTGGCTATGGCTACACCTTC. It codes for CSARQGAGYGYTF.

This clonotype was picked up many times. CDR3 in amino acids: CASSELAGGVDEQFF. The CDR3 nucleotides are TGTGCCAGCAGCGAACTAGCGGGGGGGGTCGATGAGCAGTTCTTC. The rearrangement joins TRBV7-8 to TRBJ2-1; 13 nucleotides agree with TRBD2. After removal of 5 bases from V and 8 bases from J, the junction contained 6 bases not matched to a gene. The CDR3 has 15 residues. Germline loops: CDR1 SGHVS, CDR2 FQNEAQ.

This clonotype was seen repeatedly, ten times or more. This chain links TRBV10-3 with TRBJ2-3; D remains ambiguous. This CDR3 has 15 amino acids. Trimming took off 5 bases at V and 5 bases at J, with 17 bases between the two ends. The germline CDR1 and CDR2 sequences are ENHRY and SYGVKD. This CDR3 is CAISPDGVWEDTQYF. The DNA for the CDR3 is TGTGCCATCAGTCCCGACGGTGTGTGGGAAGATACGCAGTATTTT.

The CDR3 DNA is TGTGCCAGCAGGTCGGAGGGACAGGGTAATTCACCCCTCCACTTT. It translates to CASRSEGQGNSPLHF. The rearrangement joins TRBV12-3 or TRBV12-4 to TRBJ1-6; TRBD1 agrees at 9 bases. This CDR3 comprises 15 residues. The ends lost 6 bases at V and 6 bases at J; junction bases unmatched: 6.

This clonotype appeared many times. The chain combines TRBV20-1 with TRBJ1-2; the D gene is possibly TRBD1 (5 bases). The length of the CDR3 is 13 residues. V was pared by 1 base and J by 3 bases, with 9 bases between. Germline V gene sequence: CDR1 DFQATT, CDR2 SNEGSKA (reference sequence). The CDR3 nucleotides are TGCAGTGCTAGAGTACGGGGGGACTATGGCTACACCTTC. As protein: CSARVRGDYGYTF.

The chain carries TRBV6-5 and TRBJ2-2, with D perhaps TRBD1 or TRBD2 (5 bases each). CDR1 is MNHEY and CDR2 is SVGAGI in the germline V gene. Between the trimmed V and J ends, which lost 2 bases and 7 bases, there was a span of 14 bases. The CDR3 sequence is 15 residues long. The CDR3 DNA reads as TGTGCCAGCAGTTACCCGGGACCAGGGATCGGGGAGCTGTTTTTT. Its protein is CASSYPGPGIGELFF.

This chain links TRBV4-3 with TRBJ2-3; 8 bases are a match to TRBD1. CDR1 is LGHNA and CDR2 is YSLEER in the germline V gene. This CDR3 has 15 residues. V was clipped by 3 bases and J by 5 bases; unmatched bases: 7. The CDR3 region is CASSQDRVVGDTQYF. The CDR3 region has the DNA TGCGCCAGCAGCCAGGACAGGGTGGTCGGAGATACGCAGTATTTT.

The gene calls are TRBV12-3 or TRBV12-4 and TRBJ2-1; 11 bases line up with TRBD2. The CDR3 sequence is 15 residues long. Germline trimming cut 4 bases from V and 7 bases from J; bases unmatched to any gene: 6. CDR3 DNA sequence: TGTGCCAGCAGTTGGTTAGCGGGGGGGCGAAATGAGCAGTTCTTC. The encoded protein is CASSWLAGGRNEQFF.

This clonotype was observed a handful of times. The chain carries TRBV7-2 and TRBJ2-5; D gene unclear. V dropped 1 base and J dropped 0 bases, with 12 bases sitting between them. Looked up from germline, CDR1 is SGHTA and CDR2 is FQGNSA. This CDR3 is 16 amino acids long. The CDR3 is CASSLDQLVYQETQYF. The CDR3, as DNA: TGTGCCAGCAGCTTAGACCAGTTGGTGTACCAAGAGACCCAGTACTTC.

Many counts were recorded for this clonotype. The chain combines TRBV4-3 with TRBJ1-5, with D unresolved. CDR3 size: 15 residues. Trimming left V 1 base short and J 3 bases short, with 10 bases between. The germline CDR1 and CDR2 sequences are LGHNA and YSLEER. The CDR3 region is CASSQGLSYNQPQHF. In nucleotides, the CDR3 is TGCGCCAGCAGCCAAGGTCTAAGTTACAATCAGCCCCAGCATTTT.

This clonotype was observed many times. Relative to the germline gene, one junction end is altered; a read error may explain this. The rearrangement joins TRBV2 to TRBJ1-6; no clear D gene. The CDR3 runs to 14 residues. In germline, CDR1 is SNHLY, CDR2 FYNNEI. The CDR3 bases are TGCGCCAGCAGTGGGAGCTCCTATAATTCACCCCTCCACTTT. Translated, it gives CASSGSSYNSPLHF.

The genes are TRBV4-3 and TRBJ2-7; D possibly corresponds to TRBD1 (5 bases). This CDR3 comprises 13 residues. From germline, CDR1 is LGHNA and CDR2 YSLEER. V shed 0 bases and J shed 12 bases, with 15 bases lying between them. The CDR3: CASSQESGAASYF. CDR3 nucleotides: TGCGCCAGCAGCCAAGAGAGTGGGGCCGCGTCGTACTTC.

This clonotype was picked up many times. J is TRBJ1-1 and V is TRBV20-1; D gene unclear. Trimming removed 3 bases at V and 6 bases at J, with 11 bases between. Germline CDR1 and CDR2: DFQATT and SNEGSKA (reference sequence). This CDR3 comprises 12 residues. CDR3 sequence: CSASTYWSEAFF. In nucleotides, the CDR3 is TGCAGTGCTAGTACCTATTGGTCTGAAGCTTTCTTT.

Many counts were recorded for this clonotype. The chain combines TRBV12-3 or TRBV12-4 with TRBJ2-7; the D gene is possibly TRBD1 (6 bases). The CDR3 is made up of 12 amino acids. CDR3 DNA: TGTGCCAGCAGTTTGGCCCGGAGTCGACAGGTGGTC. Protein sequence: CASSLARSRQVV.

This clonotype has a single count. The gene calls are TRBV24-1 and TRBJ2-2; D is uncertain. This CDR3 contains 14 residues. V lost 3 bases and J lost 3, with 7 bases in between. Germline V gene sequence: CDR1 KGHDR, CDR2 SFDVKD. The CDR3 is CATSDVQYTGELFF. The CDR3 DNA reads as TGTGCCACCAGTGATGTGCAATACACCGGGGAGCTGTTTTTT.

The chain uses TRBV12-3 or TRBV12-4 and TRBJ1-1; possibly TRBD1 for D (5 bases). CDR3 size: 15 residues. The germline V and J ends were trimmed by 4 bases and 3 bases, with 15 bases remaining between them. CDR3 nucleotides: TGTGCCAGCAGTTCCCATTGGGGGAGGGACACTGAAGCTTTCTTT. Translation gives CASSSHWGRDTEAFF.

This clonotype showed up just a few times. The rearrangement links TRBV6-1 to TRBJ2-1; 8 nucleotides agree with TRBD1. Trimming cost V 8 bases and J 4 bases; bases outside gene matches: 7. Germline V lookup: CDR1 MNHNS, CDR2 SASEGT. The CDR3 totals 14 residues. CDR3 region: CASRFGTGYNEQFF. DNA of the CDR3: TGTGCCAGCCGCTTTGGGACAGGTTACAATGAGCAGTTCTTC.

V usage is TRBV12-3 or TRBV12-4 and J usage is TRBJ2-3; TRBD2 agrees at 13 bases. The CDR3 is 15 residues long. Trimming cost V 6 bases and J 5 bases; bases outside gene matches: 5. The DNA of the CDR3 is TGTGCCAGCAGCGGGACTAGCGGGGATGGAGATACGCAGTATTTT. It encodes CASSGTSGDGDTQYF.

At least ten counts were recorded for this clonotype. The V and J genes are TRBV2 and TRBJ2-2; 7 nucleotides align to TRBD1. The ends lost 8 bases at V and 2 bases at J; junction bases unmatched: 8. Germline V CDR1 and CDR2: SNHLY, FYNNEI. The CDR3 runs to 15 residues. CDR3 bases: TGTGCCAGCGGAACCGGGACAGCTAACACCGGGGAGCTGTTTTTT. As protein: CASGTGTANTGELFF.

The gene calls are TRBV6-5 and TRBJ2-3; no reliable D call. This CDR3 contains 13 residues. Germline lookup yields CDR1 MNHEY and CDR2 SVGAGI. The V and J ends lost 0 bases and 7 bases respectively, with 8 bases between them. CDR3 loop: CASSYSWVNTQYF. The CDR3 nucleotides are TGTGCCAGCAGTTACTCGTGGGTAAATACGCAGTATTTT.

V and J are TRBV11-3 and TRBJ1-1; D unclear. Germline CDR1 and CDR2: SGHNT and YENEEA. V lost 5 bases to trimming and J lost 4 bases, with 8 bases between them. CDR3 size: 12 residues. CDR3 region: CASSPPSTEAFF. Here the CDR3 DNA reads TGTGCCAGCAGCCCGCCGTCCACTGAAGCTTTCTTT.

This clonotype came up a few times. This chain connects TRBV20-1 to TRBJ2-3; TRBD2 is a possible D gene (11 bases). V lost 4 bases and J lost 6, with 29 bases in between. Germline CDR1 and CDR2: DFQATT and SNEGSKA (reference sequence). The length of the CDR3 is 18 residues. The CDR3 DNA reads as TGCAGTGCTAATACCGGGACAGGGGCTAGCGGGGGGTTGGATACGCAGTATTTT. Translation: CSANTGTGASGGLDTQYF.

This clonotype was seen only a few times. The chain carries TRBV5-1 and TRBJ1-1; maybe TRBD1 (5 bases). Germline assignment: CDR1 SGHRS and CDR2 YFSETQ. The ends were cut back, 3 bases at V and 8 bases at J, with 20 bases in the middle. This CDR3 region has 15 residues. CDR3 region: CASSWETAPEGEAFF. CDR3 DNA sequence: TGCGCCAGCAGCTGGGAGACAGCCCCAGAGGGGGAAGCTTTCTTT.

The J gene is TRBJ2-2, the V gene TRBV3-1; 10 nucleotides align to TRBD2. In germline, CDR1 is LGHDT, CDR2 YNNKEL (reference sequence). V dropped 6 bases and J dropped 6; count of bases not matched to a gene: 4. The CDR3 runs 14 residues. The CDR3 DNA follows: TGTGCCAGCAGACCCGGACTAGCGGCCGGGGAGCTGTTTTTT. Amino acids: CASRPGLAAGELFF.